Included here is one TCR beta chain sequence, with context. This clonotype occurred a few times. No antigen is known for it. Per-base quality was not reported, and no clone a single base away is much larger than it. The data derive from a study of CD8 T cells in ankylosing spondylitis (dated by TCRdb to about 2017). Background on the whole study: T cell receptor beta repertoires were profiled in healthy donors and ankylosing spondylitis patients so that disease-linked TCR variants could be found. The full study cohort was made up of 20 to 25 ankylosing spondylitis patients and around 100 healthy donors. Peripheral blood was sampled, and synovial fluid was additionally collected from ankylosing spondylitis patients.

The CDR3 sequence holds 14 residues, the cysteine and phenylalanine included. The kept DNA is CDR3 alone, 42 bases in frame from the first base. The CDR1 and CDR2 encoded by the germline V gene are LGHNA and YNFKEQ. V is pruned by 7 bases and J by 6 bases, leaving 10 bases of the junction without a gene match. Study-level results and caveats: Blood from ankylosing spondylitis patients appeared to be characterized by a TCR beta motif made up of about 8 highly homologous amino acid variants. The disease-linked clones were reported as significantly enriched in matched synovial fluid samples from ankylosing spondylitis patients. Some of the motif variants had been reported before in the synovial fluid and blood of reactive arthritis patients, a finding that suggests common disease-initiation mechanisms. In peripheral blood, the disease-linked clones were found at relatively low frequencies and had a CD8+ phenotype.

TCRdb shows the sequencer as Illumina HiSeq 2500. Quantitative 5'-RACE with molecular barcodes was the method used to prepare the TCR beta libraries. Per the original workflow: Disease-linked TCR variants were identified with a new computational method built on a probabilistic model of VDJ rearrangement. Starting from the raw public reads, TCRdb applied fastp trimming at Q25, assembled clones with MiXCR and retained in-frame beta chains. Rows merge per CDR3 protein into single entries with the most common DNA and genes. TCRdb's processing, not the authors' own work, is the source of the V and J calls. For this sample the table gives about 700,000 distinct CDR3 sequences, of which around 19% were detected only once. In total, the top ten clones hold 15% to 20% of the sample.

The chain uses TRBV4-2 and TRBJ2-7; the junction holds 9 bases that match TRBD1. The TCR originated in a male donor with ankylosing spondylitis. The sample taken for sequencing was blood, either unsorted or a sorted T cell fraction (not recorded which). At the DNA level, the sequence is TGTGCCAGCAACCGGGACAGGGAGTTTCCCGAGCAGTACTTC. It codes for CASNRDREFPEQYF.